A selection of T cell receptor beta chains follows, all from one sample in a study of blood T cell repertoires in COVID-19. Clones were read by immunoSEQ multiplex PCR, and TCRdb kept only the in-frame ones, dropping some. This sample yields some 170,000 clones, of which 75% to 90% are seen a single time; roughly 6.2% belongs to the top ten. Material for sequencing was PBMCs or T cells enriched from blood (not recorded which). Receptors were obtained from a man in his forties or fifties who had recovered from COVID-19. CDR3s include the opening cysteine and the closing phenylalanine or tryptophan. Fields, in order: D gene, clone size, V gene, J gene, CDR3 DNA, CDR3 protein. The D gene is left open where the match is weak. Clone size is not always given. Where it is, it says once, few, many or a class for expanded clones.

TRBD2	-	TRBV5-1	TRBJ2-1	TGCGCCAGCAGCTTGGCCGAGGGAGGGCCCTACAATGAGCAGTTCTTC	CASSLAEGGPYNEQFF
TRBD1	-	TRBV19	TRBJ1-4	TGTGCCAGTAGCCGACAGGGCCCTAATGAAAAACTGTTTTTT	CASSRQGPNEKLFF
-	few	TRBV5-1	TRBJ1-4	TGCGCCAGCAGCGGGGGGACCGCCCGGGGGAATGAAAAACTGTTTTTT	CASSGGTARGNEKLFF
TRBD1	-	TRBV7-3	TRBJ1-6	TGTGCCAGCAGCCCCCTTGGACAGGGTTTCGGTTCACCCCTCCACTTT	CASSPLGQGFGSPLHF
TRBD1	once	TRBV12-3/TRBV12-4	TRBJ2-1	TGTGCCAGCAGAAGGACAGGTGGTACTGAGCAGTTCTTC	CASRRTGGTEQFF
TRBD1	-	TRBV5-8	TRBJ1-3	TGTGCCAGCAGCCGGTTAGGGACAGGGAGGGACACCATATATTTT	CASSRLGTGRDTIYF
-	-	TRBV15	TRBJ1-2	TGTGCCACTGCAGGGACTTCCCTTCGGCCGCGCACCTTC	CATAGTSLRPRTF
TRBD2	-	TRBV9	TRBJ2-1	TGTGCCAGCAGCGTAGGGGGGACTAAAAATGAGCAGTTCTTC	CASSVGGTKNEQFF
-	-	TRBV29-1	TRBJ1-1	TGCAGCGTTGGGGGGGGTTGGAGCACTGAAGCTTTCTTT	CSVGGGWSTEAFF
-	-	TRBV24-1	TRBJ2-5	TGTGCCACCATGGACAGCCAAGAGACCCAGTACTTC	CATMDSQETQYF
-	-	TRBV11-2	TRBJ2-4	TGTGCCAGCAGCTTCCCCTGGTCCTCCCGGGGCAAAAACATTCAGTACTTC	CASSFPWSSRGKNIQYF
TRBD1	few	TRBV28	TRBJ1-4	TGTGCCGCCACCCCCATCGGGACAGGAAGAGCCGCAACTAATGAAAAACTGTTTTTT	CAATPIGTGRAATNEKLFF
TRBD1	-	TRBV3-1/TRBV3-2	TRBJ2-2	TGTGCCAGCAGCCCAGGCGGGACAGGGGTGATCGGGGAGCTGTTTTTT	CASSPGGTGVIGELFF
TRBD1	-	TRBV5-1	TRBJ2-7	TGCGCCAGCAGCTCCGGACAGGGGAACATTGGCGAGCAGTACTTC	CASSSGQGNIGEQYF
-	-	TRBV30	TRBJ1-5	TGTGCCTGGAGCGCCCGGGGAGATCAGCCCCAGCATTTT	CAWSARGDQPQHF
TRBD1	-	TRBV11-3	TRBJ1-4	TGTGCCAGCAGCTTATCTCAGGGGGAAGCAACTAATGAAAAACTGTTTTTT	CASSLSQGEATNEKLFF
-	-	TRBV7-3	TRBJ2-4	TGTGCCAGCAGCTCTCTAGGTATAGCCAAAAACATTCAGTACTTC	CASSSLGIAKNIQYF
TRBD1	-	TRBV5-1	TRBJ1-4	TGCGCCAGCAGCGCGGGGCGGGACAGGGCCCTCACTAATGAAAAACTGTTTTTT	CASSAGRDRALTNEKLFF
TRBD1	-	TRBV5-1	TRBJ1-2	TGCGCCAGCAGCTCCGGAGGGGGCCATGGCTACACCTTC	CASSSGGGHGYTF
-	-	TRBV30	TRBJ2-7	TGTGCCTGGAGCGGAGACAGCTACGAGCAGTACTTC	CAWSGDSYEQYF
-	-	TRBV27	TRBJ1-6	TGTGCCAGCGGCTTCAGCTCCTATAATTCACCCCTCCACTTT	CASGFSSYNSPLHF
TRBD1	-	TRBV2	TRBJ1-1	TGTGCCAGCAGTGTCCAGGGGGAGAACACTGAAGCTTTCTTT	CASSVQGENTEAFF
TRBD2	-	TRBV6-5	TRBJ2-7	TGTGCCAGCGGGACTAGCGGATCCTACGAGCAGTACTTC	CASGTSGSYEQYF
TRBD1	-	TRBV18	TRBJ1-1	TGTGCCAGCTCACCACGGGAGACAGGGACGCACACTGAAGCTTTCTTT	CASSPRETGTHTEAFF
-	-	TRBV27	TRBJ2-1	TGTGCCAGCAGTTATGCGGGACAGCTTTACAATGAGCAGTTCTTC	CASSYAGQLYNEQFF
-	once	TRBV21-1	TRBJ2-7	TGTGCCAGCAGCAAGTCGAGCTACGAGCAGTACTTC	CASSKSSYEQYF
-	-	TRBV6-5	TRBJ1-2	TGTGCCAGCACGGGGTGGGATGGCTACACCTTC	CASTGWDGYTF
TRBD2	-	TRBV6-1	TRBJ2-1	TGTGCCAGCAGTGAAGGGACTAGCGGGAGGGCCTACAATGAGCAGTTCTTC	CASSEGTSGRAYNEQFF
-	-	TRBV11-2	TRBJ1-1	TGTGCCAGCAGCCTCCGAGGGGGGGGTTACACTGAAGCTTTCTTT	CASSLRGGGYTEAFF
-	-	TRBV11-2	TRBJ2-1	TGTGCCAGCCGCCCAGGGTCCTACAATGAGCAGTTCTTC	CASRPGSYNEQFF
TRBD1	-	TRBV5-6	TRBJ1-1	TGTGCCAGCAGCTTCCTAGGGGGCTCGGACACTGAAGCTTTCTTT	CASSFLGGSDTEAFF
-	once	TRBV25-1	TRBJ1-1	TGTGCCAGCTCATCGACAGGATTGAACACTGAAGCTTTCTTT	CASSSTGLNTEAFF